A selection of T cell receptor beta chains follows, all from one sample in a study of monozygotic twins with cystic fibrosis. Profiling relied on immunoSEQ multiplex PCR, and the TCRdb table lists in-frame clones only, not all of them. The sample holds approximately 25,000 clones, 80% to 95% seen once. The sequenced sample consisted of blood. The receptors originated from a girl aged 2 to 10 with cystic fibrosis. Each CDR3 is given with its conserved first and last residue. A D gene is named only where the DNA matches it firmly. Not all rows give a size; the values are once, few, many and, for expanded clones, a class.

v_call	j_call	d_call	clone_size	cdr3_nt	cdr3_aa
TRBV10-3	TRBJ2-7	TRBD2	.	TGTGCCATCAGTGGTTCGCCCCTAGCGGGGGCCGACGAGCAGTACTTC	CAISGSPLAGADEQYF
TRBV6-5	TRBJ2-2	.	.	TGTGCCAGCAGTTACACCGGGTCCTCCACCGGGGAGCTGTTTTTT	CASSYTGSSTGELFF
TRBV6-6	TRBJ1-6	TRBD1	.	TGTGCCAGTCCCCCGGGACAGGAGATTTCACCCCTCCACTTT	CASPPGQEISPLHF
TRBV5-6	TRBJ2-6	.	.	TGTGCCAGCAGCTCCGATTTGGGGTCTGGGGCCAACGTCCTGACTTTC	CASSSDLGSGANVLTF
TRBV6-5	TRBJ2-7	.	once	TGTGCCAGCAGTTACATGAGGGGATTGGGATCCTACGAGCAGTACTTC	CASSYMRGLGSYEQYF
TRBV7-2	TRBJ2-2	.	.	TGTGCCAGCAGCCCTCAGGACACCGGGGAGCTGTTTTTT	CASSPQDTGELFF
TRBV19	TRBJ1-2	.	few	TGTGCCAGTAGTCAAGGGGGTGGCTACACCTTC	CASSQGGGYTF
TRBV15	TRBJ1-1	.	.	TGTGCCACCAGCATCCCGAACACTGAAGCTTTCTTT	CATSIPNTEAFF
TRBV6-5	TRBJ2-1	.	.	TGTGCCAGCAGGGTACAGCCCCGCTCCTACAATGAGCAGTTCTTC	CASRVQPRSYNEQFF
TRBV7-9	TRBJ1-2	.	.	TGTGCCAGCAGCTTAAACAGGCGGTATGGCTACACCTTC	CASSLNRRYGYTF
TRBV27	TRBJ2-1	.	.	TGTGCCAGCAGTTTAGTCTCAGTCAATGAGCAGTTCTTC	CASSLVSVNEQFF
TRBV9	TRBJ1-4	.	.	TGTGCCAGCAGCGTATCAGGGGTAAGGGAAAAACTGTTTTTT	CASSVSGVREKLFF
TRBV27	TRBJ2-7	TRBD2	.	TGTGCCAGCAGTTTGGACAGCGGGAGGGGTGAGCAGTACTTC	CASSLDSGRGEQYF
TRBV6-1	TRBJ2-2	.	.	TGTGCCAGCGGCTCTCAGGGCGGGGAGCTGTTTTTT	CASGSQGGELFF
TRBV28	TRBJ1-1	.	few	TGTGCCAGCAGTTTTGGGCAGGGGAGAACTGAAGCTTTCTTT	CASSFGQGRTEAFF
TRBV9	TRBJ2-3	TRBD2	.	TGTGCCAGCAGCATTAGCGGGGGGAGCACAGATACGCAGTATTTT	CASSISGGSTDTQYF
TRBV5-4	TRBJ2-7	.	.	TGTGCCAGCAGCTTGGTGGGGAGCTCCTACGAGCAGTACTTC	CASSLVGSSYEQYF
TRBV4-3	TRBJ1-1	.	few	TGCGCCAGCAGCCAAGATAGGGCTGAAGCTTTCTTT	CASSQDRAEAFF
TRBV5-1	TRBJ2-5	.	.	TGCGCCAGCAGCTTGACAGGAGAGACCCAGTACTTC	CASSLTGETQYF
TRBV29-1	TRBJ2-1	TRBD2	.	TGCAGCGTTTCCACCTGGACTAGCGGCAATGAGCAGTTCTTC	CSVSTWTSGNEQFF
TRBV5-1	TRBJ2-7	.	.	TGCGCCAGCAGCTTGGACGGTGGGGGAGTATACGAGCAGTACTTC	CASSLDGGGVYEQYF
TRBV28	TRBJ2-7	TRBD2	.	TGTGCCAGCAGGACTCAACTAGCGGGGGGACCCTACGAGCAGTACTTC	CASRTQLAGGPYEQYF
TRBV6-1	TRBJ2-3	TRBD1	.	TGTGCCAGCAGTGAATGGGACAGGGGTATAGGAGATACGCAGTATTTT	CASSEWDRGIGDTQYF
TRBV4-3	TRBJ1-6	.	.	TGCGCCAGCAGCCCCCAGCACAGGGCTGGCGGTTCACCCCTCCACTTT	CASSPQHRAGGSPLHF
TRBV5-6	TRBJ2-1	TRBD1	.	TGTGCCAGCAGCTTGTGGCAGCCCCAGGGGGTCAATGAGCAGTTCTTC	CASSLWQPQGVNEQFF
TRBV19	TRBJ1-1	TRBD1	once	TGTGCCAGTAGTATAGGCAGGGGGGGCCGGGTCGCTGAAGCTTTCTTT	CASSIGRGGRVAEAFF
TRBV1	TRBJ2-7	.	.	TGCACCAGCAGCTCCCCGGGTGGCGTGGCGTCCTACGAGCAGTACTTC	CTSSSPGGVASYEQYF